Listed below are T cell receptor beta chains from one sample, sequenced in a study of CD8 T cells in ankylosing spondylitis. TCRdb independently ran MiXCR on the 5' RACE reads; one entry per CDR3 protein. The repertoire holds some 200,000 distinct CDR3 sequences, around 13% seen once, with approximately 15% in the top ten. Material: blood, either unsorted or a sorted T cell fraction (not recorded which). These receptors originate from a male donor with ankylosing spondylitis or in good health (not recorded which). Both conserved end residues are part of each CDR3. The order of the fields is D gene, clone size, V gene, J gene, CDR3 DNA, CDR3 protein. The D gene is left open where the match is weak. Expanded clones get a size class; other rows say once, few or many, or leave the size out.

>TRBD1|-|TRBV9|TRBJ1-2
TGTGCCAGCAGCGTAGGTCAGGGGGCCGGCTATGGCTACACCTTC
CASSVGQGAGYGYTF
>TRBD1|-|TRBV3-1|TRBJ1-1
TGTGCCAGCACCCTAGGGGCAGGGGGCGAATTCACTGAAGCTTTCTTT
CASTLGAGGEFTEAFF
>-|few|TRBV6-6|TRBJ2-5
TGTGCCAGCAGCAGAATCTTGGAGACCCAGTACTTC
CASSRILETQYF
>-|many|TRBV12-3/TRBV12-4|TRBJ2-1
TGTGCCAGCAGTTTCGCAGGCCTTAACAATGAGCAGTTCTTC
CASSFAGLNNEQFF
>TRBD2|-|TRBV19|TRBJ2-2
TGTGCCAGTAGTATAGATCCAGCGGGAGCGGCGGTTGACACCGGGGAGCTGTTTTTT
CASSIDPAGAAVDTGELFF
>-|few|TRBV7-8|TRBJ1-1
TGTGCCAGCAGCCGTCGGAACACTGAAGCTTTCTTT
CASSRRNTEAFF
>-|few|TRBV5-1|TRBJ2-1
TGCGCCAGCAGCCCACGCTTAGATAACAATGAGCAGTTCTTC
CASSPRLDNNEQFF
>-|few|TRBV4-2|TRBJ2-7
TGTGCCAGCAGCCAAGAAACGGGCACCGGGGAGCAGTACTTC
CASSQETGTGEQYF
>TRBD1|few|TRBV5-1|TRBJ2-7
TGCGCCAGCAGCTTGGGAGGACAGGGAGTACAGTACTTC
CASSLGGQGVQYF
>-|few|TRBV19|TRBJ2-5
TGTGCCAGTAGTATAGGTACAAACCAGTACCAAGAGACCCAGTACTTC
CASSIGTNQYQETQYF
>-|-|TRBV7-9|TRBJ1-1
TGTGCCAGCAGCCTAGCCGGGACAATAAACACTGAAGCTTTCTTT
CASSLAGTINTEAFF
>-|few|TRBV14|TRBJ2-2
TGTGCCAGCAGCCAAGTTCCCGTTCGCGACACCGGGGAGCTGTTTTTT
CASSQVPVRDTGELFF
>TRBD1|few|TRBV27|TRBJ2-7
TGTGCCAGCAGTCTCCGGGACAGGGGTACCTACGAGCAGTACTTC
CASSLRDRGTYEQYF
>-|-|TRBV5-5|TRBJ1-1
TGTGCCAGCAGCTTGGTCGAAGGGGACACTGAAGCTTTCTTT
CASSLVEGDTEAFF
>-|-|TRBV20-1|TRBJ2-7
TGCAGTGCTAGGATGATAATAGGGGGTCTAAACGAGCAGTACTTC
CSARMIIGGLNEQYF
>-|many|TRBV27|TRBJ2-2
TGTGCCAGCAGTTTATCGGCTAGGCCTGGGGGGGAGCTGTTTTTT
CASSLSARPGGELFF
>-|few|TRBV21-1|TRBJ2-1
TGTGCCAGCAGGGTTGATAGGACAGGGGGCCAAGTAGGCCGAAGAAGTGAGCAGTTCTTC
CASRVDRTGGQVGRRSEQFF
>-|-|TRBV19|TRBJ1-1
TGTGCCAGTAGTATCTGGGACGCGGGCACTGAAGCTTTCTTT
CASSIWDAGTEAFF
>TRBD2|-|TRBV3-1|TRBJ2-2
TGTGCCAGCAGCCGAGCGTTGAGCGGGATAACCGGGGAGCTGTTTTTT
CASSRALSGITGELFF
>-|-|TRBV7-2|TRBJ1-2
TGTGCCAGCAGCTTAGCTTCGGGGGATGGCTACACCTTC
CASSLASGDGYTF
>-|-|TRBV10-3|TRBJ2-3
TGTGCCATCAGTGGCGAGGGGACAGATACGCAGTATTTT
CAISGEGTDTQYF
>-|few|TRBV12-3/TRBV12-4|TRBJ2-1
TGTGCCAGCAGTTTCCCAGGGGCGTCCTACAATGAGCAGTTCTTC
CASSFPGASYNEQFF
>TRBD1|-|TRBV29-1|TRBJ1-2
TGCAGCGTTGAGGACAGGGATTATGGCTACACCTTC
CSVEDRDYGYTF
>TRBD2|-|TRBV27|TRBJ2-7
TGTGCCACCCTCGGGGTAGGGGAGGGCCTGTACGAGCAGTACTTC
CATLGVGEGLYEQYF
>-|-|TRBV3-1|TRBJ1-2
TGTGCCAGCAGCCTACGAGGGGGAGCCCACTATGGCTACACCTTC
CASSLRGGAHYGYTF
>-|-|TRBV7-9|TRBJ2-3
TGTGCCAGCAGCCCGACAGGGAGCGGAGGGGCGCAGTATTTT
CASSPTGSGGAQYF
>TRBD2|-|TRBV4-1|TRBJ2-7
TGCGCCAGCAGCCAGCTACTAGCGGGGCCTCCCTACGAGCAGTACTTC
CASSQLLAGPPYEQYF